What follows are 29 T cell receptor beta chains derived from one specimen sequenced in a study of cytotoxic CD8 clonotypes in ibrutinib-treated CLL. Data came from immunoSEQ multiplex PCR; TCRdb stores just in-frame clones and leaves some out. The sample holds about 140,000 clones, roughly 80% seen once. Source: PBMCs, taken after 12 months of ibrutinib treatment. The source is a human donor with chronic lymphocytic leukemia.

The rearrangement uses TRBV4-1 and TRBJ1-1; 8 nucleotides match TRBD1. Germline lookup yields CDR1 MGHRA and CDR2 YSYEKL. V was clipped by 1 base and J by 5 bases; unmatched bases: 9. The CDR3 has 16 residues. The CDR3 DNA reads as TGCGCCAGCAGCCAAGTCGGACAGGGAGGATGGACTGAAGCTTTCTTT. This codes for CASSQVGQGGWTEAFF.

The V gene is TRBV14, the J gene TRBJ2-7; D is undetermined. This CDR3 region has 13 residues. Germline loops: CDR1 SGHDN, CDR2 FVKESK. V gave up 4 bases and J gave up 4 bases, with 11 bases separating them. Here the CDR3 DNA reads TGTGCCAGCAGCCGACAAGGTGCGTACGAGCAGTACTTC. Translating it yields CASSRQGAYEQYF.

The chain has TRBV28 and TRBJ2-7; 8 positions match TRBD1. V shed 4 bases and J 3 bases; nucleotides not matched to a gene: 11. The germline gives CDR1 MDHEN, CDR2 SYDVKM. The CDR3 is 16 amino acids. The CDR3 nucleotides are TGTGCCAGCAGTTCAGGGGGCGGGGACAGTTACTACGAGCAGTACTTC. Its protein is CASSSGGGDSYYEQYF.

This chain links TRBV11-2 with TRBJ2-1; 9 nucleotides match TRBD2. The CDR3 runs 18 residues. The germline CDR1 and CDR2 sequences are SGHAT and FQNNGV. Losses at the gene ends were 4 bases for V and 5 bases for J; bases not matched to a gene: 15. This CDR3 reads CASSSPEGSGRVHNEQFF. The CDR3 bases are TGTGCCAGCAGCTCCCCTGAGGGTAGCGGGAGAGTCCACAATGAGCAGTTCTTC.

The chain employs TRBV7-2 and TRBJ2-3, with TRBD2 matching over 11 bases. Germline assignment: CDR1 SGHTA and CDR2 FQGNSA. Losses at the gene ends were 3 bases for V and 4 bases for J; bases not matched to a gene: 9. The CDR3 covers 17 residues. The CDR3 DNA follows: TGTGCCAGCAGCTTGGGTCCACTAGCGGGAGTGGCAGATACGCAGTATTTT. Translating gives CASSLGPLAGVADTQYF.

The CDR3 loop is CASSFSVQKDTGELFF. As DNA, the CDR3 is TGTGCCAGCAGCTTTAGTGTGCAGAAAGACACCGGGGAGCTGTTTTTT. This sequence joins TRBV7-9 and TRBJ2-2; no definite D call. Germline V lookup: CDR1 SEHNR, CDR2 FQNEAQ (reference sequence). The CDR3 covers 16 residues. Trimming removed 3 bases from V and 3 bases from J, with 14 bases in between.

V gene TRBV10-3 combines with J gene TRBJ1-1, with D unresolved. V was pared by 2 bases and J by 1 base, with 5 bases between. This CDR3 contains 13 residues. Germline V lookup: CDR1 ENHRY, CDR2 SYGVKD. The DNA of the CDR3 is TGTGCCATCAGTGAGACGAGGAACACTGAAGCTTTCTTT. Residues: CAISETRNTEAFF.

The chain links TRBV2 to TRBJ1-2; perhaps TRBD1 as D (6 bases). Germline V gives CDR1 SNHLY, CDR2 FYNNEI. The CDR3 covers 14 residues. Trimming stripped 7 bases from V and 0 bases from J, with 12 bases between. The CDR3 DNA reads as TGTGCCAGCAATACAGGGTTGTCTAACTATGGCTACACCTTC. Amino acid sequence: CASNTGLSNYGYTF. The full variable domain, rest sourced from reference TRBV2 and TRBJ1-2, is EPEVTQTPSHQVTQMGQEVILRCVPISNHLYFYWYRQILGQKVEFLVSFYNNEISEKSEIFDDQFSVERPDGSNFTLKIRSTKLEDSAMYFCASNTGLSNYGYTFGSGTRLTVV.

CDR3 bases: TGCGCCAGCAGCCCGGACGGGGGCGGGTTAATGAACACTGAAGCTTTCTTT. It specifies CASSPDGGGLMNTEAFF. The rearrangement joins TRBV5-1 to TRBJ1-1, with a tentative D call TRBD1 (6 bases). The germline V gene encodes CDR1 SGHRS and CDR2 YFSETQ. The CDR3 consists of 17 residues. V was cut by 4 bases and J by 0 bases, with 19 bases left in between.

The rearrangement links TRBV7-8 to TRBJ2-7; D is ambiguous. CDR1 and CDR2 (germline): SGHVS, FQNEAQ. The CDR3 is made up of 13 amino acids. V lost 1 base to trimming and J lost 3 bases, with 7 bases between them. CDR3 protein: CASSLVAGYEQYF. CDR3 in DNA: TGTGCCAGCAGCTTAGTCGCAGGCTACGAGCAGTACTTC. Using reference TRBV7-8 and TRBJ2-7 for the parts outside the CDR3, the full variable domain is GAGVSQSPRYKVAKRGQDVALRCDPISGHVSLFWYQQALGQGPEFLTYFQNEAQLDKSGLPSDRFFAERPEGSVSTLKIQRTQQEDSAVYLCASSLVAGYEQYFGPGTRLTVT.

The rearrangement links TRBV6-5 to TRBJ2-3; a possible D gene is TRBD1 (6 bases). V shed 1 base and J shed 1 base, with 9 bases lying between them. This CDR3 comprises 15 residues. Germline assignment: CDR1 MNHEY and CDR2 SVGAGI. CDR3 residues: CASSYFYRGTDTQYF. The DNA of the CDR3 is TGTGCCAGCAGTTACTTCTACAGGGGCACAGATACGCAGTATTTT.

The rearrangement joins TRBV14 to TRBJ2-2; 8 nucleotides match TRBD1. Per the germline V gene, CDR1 is SGHDN and CDR2 is FVKESK. The CDR3 length is 16 residues. Trimming took 2 bases from V and 4 from J; bases not matched to a gene: 6. DNA for the CDR3: TGTGCCAGCAGCCAAAGGACAGGGCCTCTCACCGGGGAGCTGTTTTTT. Its translation is CASSQRTGPLTGELFF. Full variable domain (remainder filled in from reference TRBV14 and TRBJ2-2): EAGVTQFPSHSVIEKGQTVTLRCDPISGHDNLYWYRRVMGKEIKFLLHFVKESKQDESGMPNNRFLAERTGGTYSTLKVQPAELEDSGVYFCASSQRTGPLTGELFFGEGSRLTVL.

This chain joins TRBV7-9 and TRBJ1-1; 10 nucleotides align to TRBD1. Trimming at V came to 1 base and at J to 3 bases, leaving 5 bases not matched to a gene. The germline gives CDR1 SEHNR, CDR2 FQNEAQ (reference sequence). CDR3 length equals 16 residues. The CDR3 DNA reads TGTGCCAGCAGCTTAGGGCGGACAGGGGGAGACACTGAAGCTTTCTTT. Protein: CASSLGRTGGDTEAFF.

This clone has only a few counts. The chain combines TRBV9 with TRBJ1-1; 7 bases match TRBD1. Germline V gives CDR1 SGDLS, CDR2 YYNGEE. This CDR3 is built from 14 residues. The trim removed 3 bases at V and 1 base at J, leaving 3 bases unmatched. CDR3 nucleotide sequence: TGTGCCAGCAGCGCAGGGGGGTGGAACACTGAAGCTTTCTTT. Residues: CASSAGGWNTEAFF.

The chain is built from TRBV7-2 and TRBJ2-7, with 8 positions matching TRBD1. With V trimmed by 3 bases and J by 7 bases, 8 bases remained unmatched. CDR3 length equals 14 residues. Per germline, CDR1 SGHTA and CDR2 FQGNSA. CDR3 amino acids: CASSFGQGAGEQYF. CDR3 DNA: TGTGCCAGCAGCTTCGGACAGGGAGCGGGTGAGCAGTACTTC.

As concerns this clone: An end of the junction does not agree with germline; a read error may underlie this. The V call is TRBV6-5, the J call TRBJ1-6; D may be TRBD1 (5 bases). In germline, CDR1 is MNHEY, CDR2 SVGAGI. The CDR3 runs 15 residues. CDR3 protein: CASSYSGAFNPPLHF. CDR3 in DNA: TGTGCCAGCAGTTACTCTGGGGCTTTTAATCCACCCCTCCACTTT.

This clone was counted a few times. CDR3 nucleotides: TGTGCCAGCAGCTTAGGGACAGGGAGGGAGCAGTACTTC. It encodes CASSLGTGREQYF. V is TRBV7-8 and J is TRBJ2-7; 8 positions agree with TRBD1. Germline V gene lookup returns CDR1 SGHVS and CDR2 FQNEAQ. There are 13 residues in the CDR3. J was trimmed by 7 bases and V by 1 base; bases with no gene match: 3.

V and J are TRBV27 and TRBJ1-3, with a possible D match to TRBD1 (5 bases). The germline V gene encodes CDR1 MNHEY and CDR2 SMNVEV (reference sequence). Trimming stripped 5 bases from V and 0 bases from J, with 14 bases between. The CDR3 runs 16 residues. CDR3 residues: CASSRRDGSSGNTIYF. CDR3 bases: TGTGCCAGCAGTAGAAGGGACGGCAGCTCTGGAAACACCATATATTTT.

In this sample, this clone turned up a few times. The CDR3 loop reads CASSLNQVWGYTF. In DNA form, the CDR3 reads TGTGCCAGCAGTTTAAATCAGGTGTGGGGCTACACCTTC. The J gene is TRBJ1-2, the V gene TRBV28; unclear D gene. V was cut by 2 bases and J by 8 bases, with 12 bases left in between. Per germline, CDR1 MDHEN and CDR2 SYDVKM. This CDR3 spans 13 amino acids.

The chain uses TRBV29-1 and TRBJ1-4; D is unresolved. Germline-derived CDR1 and CDR2 are SQVTM and ANQGSEA. The CDR3 is 13 amino acids. Between the trimmed V and J ends, which lost 7 bases and 3 bases, there was a span of 12 bases. The CDR3 DNA reads TGCAGCGCCGAGCGAGCTCCTAATGAAAAACTGTTTTTT. This codes for CSAERAPNEKLFF.

This clone has at least ten counts. A read error may produce the germline difference seen at one junction end. The sample has other DNA sequences that encode this CDR3 too. V and J are TRBV10-3 and TRBJ1-2, with D perhaps matching TRBD1 (6 bases). There are 15 residues in the CDR3. The germline V gene encodes CDR1 ENHRY and CDR2 SYGVKD. The CDR3, as DNA: TGCGCCAGCAGTGACGTGGCAGGGGTGGACTATGGCTACACCTTC. Translated: CASSDVAGVDYGYTF.

Here the CDR3 DNA reads TGCGCCAGCAGCTTGGAAGGCAGCACGGGCTACACCTTC. Encoded protein: CASSLEGSTGYTF. The chain employs TRBV5-1 and TRBJ1-2; D not resolved. Germline V gene data show CDR1 as SGHRS and CDR2 as YFSETQ. CDR3 size: 13 residues. Trimming left V 0 bases short and J 8 bases short, with 11 bases between.

The genes are TRBV19 and TRBJ2-3; the match to TRBD2 covers 16 bases. The V and J ends lost 3 bases and 3 bases, in that order; junction bases with no gene match: 9. The CDR3 loop spans 19 amino acids. Germline values: CDR1 LNHDA, CDR2 SQIVND (reference sequence). CDR3 protein: CASSMGLAGGRGVTDTQYF. The CDR3 DNA reads as TGTGCCAGTAGTATGGGACTAGCGGGAGGGCGGGGGGTAACAGATACGCAGTATTTT.

This clone is a singleton in its sample. This chain links TRBV6-1 with TRBJ1-4, with D unresolved. The germline V gene has CDR1 MNHNS and CDR2 SASEGT. Between the trimmed V and J ends, which lost 0 bases and 4 bases, there was a span of 9 bases. The CDR3 has 15 amino acids. DNA of the CDR3: TGTGCCAGCAGTGAAGCGGGCAGCCTTAATGAAAAACTGTTTTTT. Its protein is CASSEAGSLNEKLFF.

This clone was detected ten times or more. The V call is TRBV4-2, the J call TRBJ2-3; D ambiguous. Trimming shortened V by 1 base and J by 6 bases, and 20 bases separated the two germline ends. Germline CDR1 is LGHNA and CDR2 is YNFKEQ. The CDR3 extends over 17 amino acids. DNA of the CDR3: TGTGCCAGCAGCCAAGCCGTTGTTAGTAGTTCCGGTGATACGCAGTATTTT. Translating it yields CASSQAVVSSSGDTQYF.

The genes are TRBV5-6 and TRBJ1-4, with D maybe TRBD1 (6 bases). CDR1 is SGHDT, CDR2 YYEEEE, per germline. Trimming pared 2 bases from V and 0 bases from J, leaving 11 bases between. The CDR3 extends over 16 amino acids. The CDR3 nucleotides read TGTGCCAGCAGCTTAGGACAGCAAGCAACTAATGAAAAACTGTTTTTT. Its protein is CASSLGQQATNEKLFF.

This clone was found once. The chain combines TRBV21-1 with TRBJ1-4. TRBV21-1 is a recognized pseudogene. This CDR3 region has 16 residues. The CDR3 DNA reads as TGTGCCAGCAATCAATCATGCCGCCGGACTAATGAAAAACTGTTTTTT. Amino acid sequence: CASNQSCRRTNEKLFF.

This chain connects TRBV30 to TRBJ2-3; 8 positions match TRBD2. V dropped 8 bases and J dropped 8; count of bases not matched to a gene: 21. The germline gives CDR1 GTSNPN, CDR2 SVGIG (reference sequence). CDR3 size: 16 residues. DNA for the CDR3: TGTGCCCATTCACTCGGGAGTAGCGGGATGGCGAGTACGCAGTATTTT. Translated: CAHSLGSSGMASTQYF. Complete variable domain (other parts from reference TRBV30 and TRBJ2-3): SQTIHQWPATLVQPVGSPLSLECTVEGTSNPNLYWYRQAAGRGLQLLFYSVGIGQISSEVPQNLSASRPQDRQFILSSKKLLLSDSGFYLCAHSLGSSGMASTQYFGPGTRLTVL.

This chain's CDR3 is CAWSIWNEKLFF. The CDR3 DNA reads as TGTGCCTGGTCTATTTGGAATGAAAAACTGTTTTTT. V is TRBV30 and J is TRBJ1-4, with D hard to call. This CDR3 spans 12 amino acids. V was shortened by 5 bases and J by 5 bases, with 9 bases between the two germline ends. Germline lookup yields CDR1 GTSNPN and CDR2 SVGIG (reference sequence).